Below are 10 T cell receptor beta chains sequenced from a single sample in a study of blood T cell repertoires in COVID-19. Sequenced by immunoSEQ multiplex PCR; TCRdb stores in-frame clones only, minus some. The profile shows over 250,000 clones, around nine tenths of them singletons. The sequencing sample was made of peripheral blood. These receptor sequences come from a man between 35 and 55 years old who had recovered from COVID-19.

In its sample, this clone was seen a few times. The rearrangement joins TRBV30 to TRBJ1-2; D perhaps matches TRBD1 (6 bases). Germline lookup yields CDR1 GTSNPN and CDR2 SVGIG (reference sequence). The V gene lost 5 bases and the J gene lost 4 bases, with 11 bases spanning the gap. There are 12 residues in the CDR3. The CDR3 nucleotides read TGTGCCTGGGTACAGGGAAGCTATGGCTACACCTTC. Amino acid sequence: CAWVQGSYGYTF.

CDR3 bases: TGTGCTAGTGGTTTGGGTCTCGGGACACCTATGAACACTGAAGCTTTCTTT. Amino acid sequence: CASGLGLGTPMNTEAFF. The chain is built from TRBV12-5 and TRBJ1-1, with D perhaps matching TRBD1 (6 bases). The CDR3 totals 17 residues. Looked up from germline, CDR1 is LGHNT and CDR2 is FRNRAP. Trimming removed 1 base from V and 0 bases from J, with 15 bases in between.

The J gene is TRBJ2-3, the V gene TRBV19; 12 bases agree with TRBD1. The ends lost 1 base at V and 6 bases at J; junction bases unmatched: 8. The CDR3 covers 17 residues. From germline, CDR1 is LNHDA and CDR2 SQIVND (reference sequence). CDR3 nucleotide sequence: TGTGCCAGTAGTATAGTCCGAGGGACAGGGGGCAGCGATACGCAGTATTTT. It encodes CASSIVRGTGGSDTQYF.

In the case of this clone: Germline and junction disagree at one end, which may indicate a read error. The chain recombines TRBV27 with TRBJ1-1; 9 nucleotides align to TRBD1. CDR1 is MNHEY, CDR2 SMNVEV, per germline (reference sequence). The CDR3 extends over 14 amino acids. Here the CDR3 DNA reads TGTGCCAGCAGTTCCCCAAACGACCGGGACAGGGCAGCCTTT. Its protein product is CASSSPNDRDRAAF.

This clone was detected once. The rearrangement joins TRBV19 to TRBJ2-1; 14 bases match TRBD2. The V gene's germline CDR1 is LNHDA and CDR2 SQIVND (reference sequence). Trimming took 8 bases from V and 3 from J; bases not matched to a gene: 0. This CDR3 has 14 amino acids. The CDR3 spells CASGLAGGYNEQFF. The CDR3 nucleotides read TGTGCCAGTGGACTAGCGGGGGGCTACAATGAGCAGTTCTTC.

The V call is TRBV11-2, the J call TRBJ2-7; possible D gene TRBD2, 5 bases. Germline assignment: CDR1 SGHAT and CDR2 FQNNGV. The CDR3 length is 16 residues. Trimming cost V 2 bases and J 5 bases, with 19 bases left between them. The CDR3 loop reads CASSLMRTIFGDEQYF. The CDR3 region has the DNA TGTGCCAGCAGCTTAATGCGGACCATTTTCGGGGACGAGCAGTACTTC.

For the CDR3, the DNA is TGTGCCAGTAACGCGGGCCAAAGCTACGAGCAGTACTTC. This translates into CASNAGQSYEQYF. The chain links TRBV19 to TRBJ2-7; D might be TRBD2 (5 bases). The CDR3 is 13 amino acids. Trimming stripped 7 bases from V and 3 bases from J, with 13 bases between. The germline V gene encodes CDR1 LNHDA and CDR2 SQIVND (reference sequence).

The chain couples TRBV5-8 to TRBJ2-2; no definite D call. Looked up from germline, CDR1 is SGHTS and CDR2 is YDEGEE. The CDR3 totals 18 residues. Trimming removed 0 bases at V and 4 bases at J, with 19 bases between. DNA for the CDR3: TGTGCCAGCAGCTTGGGGCCGTGGAGCGTTCCGAGCACCGGGGAGCTGTTTTTT. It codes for CASSLGPWSVPSTGELFF.

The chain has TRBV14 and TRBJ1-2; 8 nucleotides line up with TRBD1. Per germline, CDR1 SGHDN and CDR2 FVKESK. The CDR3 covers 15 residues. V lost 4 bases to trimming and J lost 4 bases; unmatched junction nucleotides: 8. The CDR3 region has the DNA TGTGCCAGCAGCCCGGACAGGGAACGTCGCTATGGCTACACCTTC. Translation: CASSPDRERRYGYTF.

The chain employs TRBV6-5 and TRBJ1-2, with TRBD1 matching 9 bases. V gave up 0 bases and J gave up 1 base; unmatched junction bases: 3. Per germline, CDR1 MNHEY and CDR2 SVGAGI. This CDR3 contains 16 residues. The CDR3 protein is CASSYSSTGGNYGYTF. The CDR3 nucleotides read TGTGCCAGCAGTTACTCGTCGACAGGGGGTAACTATGGCTACACCTTC.